This T cell receptor (beta chain) was sequenced in a study of Ad26.COV2.S vaccination and SARS-CoV-2 variants. Study details: The authors gave Ad26.COV2.S intramuscularly, either once or twice 56 days apart.

Produced via immunoSEQ multiplex PCR; TCRdb's table is partial and in-frame only. The repertoire holds about 400,000 clones, with 89% as singletons. The treatment was: over 15 received Ad26.COV2.S at low or high dose, single or two shots; five or six received placebo; per-sample allocation not given. Day 63 after the first injection of vaccine or placebo was the sampling time. Looked up from germline, CDR1 is MNHEY and CDR2 is SMNVEV (reference sequence). The CDR3 covers 17 residues. V dropped 6 bases and J dropped 13; count of bases not matched to a gene: 17. A note on this clone: Its antigen is undetermined.

Study-level points and caveats: Vaccinated and placebo-treated recipients had similar non-spike TCR breadth. Spike-specific TCR breadth in vaccine recipients exceeded that seen in placebo recipients. From the TCR breadth and depth analyses, total T cell responses may have been underestimated.

The chain recombines TRBV27 with TRBJ1-6; 11 positions match TRBD1. The source of this sequence is a person between 18 and 65 years old who received the Ad26.COV2.S COVID-19 vaccine or a placebo. Sequences were derived from peripheral blood, sampled in a trial of Ad26.COV2.S vaccine versus placebo. In DNA form, the CDR3 reads TGTGCCAGCAGACCAACCAGGTCGGACAGGGGGCGGTTCCCCCTCCACTTT. It yields the protein CASRPTRSDRGRFPLHF.